A single T cell receptor beta chain is shown here with its context. This CDR3 is built from 18 residues. V lost 3 bases, J lost 0 bases, and 10 bases stayed unmatched. Germline CDR1 is ENHRY and CDR2 is SYGVKD. The data originate from a study of blood T cell repertoires in COVID-19. Study-wide background: Some COVID-19 samples were acute and others convalescent; all came from the United States, Italy and Spain. T cells, B-cell-depleted T cells, or PBMCs supplied cDNA or gDNA.

As processed by the authors: From reference gene primer amplification, estimates of nucleated cell counts were derived. Here immunoSEQ multiplex PCR was the method, and the copy in TCRdb shows in-frame clones only, minus some. The V and J calls and clone size come from that table; D and trimming were worked out from the DNA. Here the sample spans fewer than 400,000 clones, around 82% being singletons. The sample comprised peripheral blood. The sequence was collected from a man aged 25-45 years with active or convalescent COVID-19. This chain connects TRBV10-3 to TRBJ1-3; 8 nucleotides match TRBD1. CDR3 DNA sequence: TGTGCCATCAGTGACACCCGGACAGGGTTGAGCTCTGGAAACACCATATATTTT. It codes for CAISDTRTGLSSGNTIYF.